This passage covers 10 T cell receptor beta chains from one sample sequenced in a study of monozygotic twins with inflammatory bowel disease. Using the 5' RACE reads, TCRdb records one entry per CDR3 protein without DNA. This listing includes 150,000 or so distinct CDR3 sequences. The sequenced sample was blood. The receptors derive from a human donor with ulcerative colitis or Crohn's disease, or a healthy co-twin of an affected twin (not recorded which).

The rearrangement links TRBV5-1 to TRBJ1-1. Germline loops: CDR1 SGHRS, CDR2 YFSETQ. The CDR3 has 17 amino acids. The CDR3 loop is CASSPALINPPNTEAFF.

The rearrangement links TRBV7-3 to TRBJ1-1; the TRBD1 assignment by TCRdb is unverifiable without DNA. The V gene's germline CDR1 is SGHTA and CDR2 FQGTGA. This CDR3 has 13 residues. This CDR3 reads CASSQAGAGEAFF.

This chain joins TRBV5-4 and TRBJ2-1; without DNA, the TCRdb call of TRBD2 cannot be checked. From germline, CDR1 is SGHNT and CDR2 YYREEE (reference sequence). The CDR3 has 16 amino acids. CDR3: CASSLAGTSAYNEQFF. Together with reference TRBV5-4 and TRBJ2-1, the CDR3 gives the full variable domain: ETGVTQSPTHLIKTRGQQVTLRCSSQSGHNTVSWYQQALGQGPQFIFQYYREEENGRGNFPPRFSGLQFPNYSSELNVNALELDDSALYLCASSLAGTSAYNEQFFGPGTRLTVL.

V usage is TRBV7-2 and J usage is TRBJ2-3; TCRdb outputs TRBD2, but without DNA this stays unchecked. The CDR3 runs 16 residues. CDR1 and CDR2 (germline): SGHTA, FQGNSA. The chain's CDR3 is CASSLVASGATDTQYF.

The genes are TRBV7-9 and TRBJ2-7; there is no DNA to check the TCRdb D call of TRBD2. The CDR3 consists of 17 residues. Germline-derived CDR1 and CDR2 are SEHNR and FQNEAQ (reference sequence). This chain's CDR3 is CASSSGLAGEASYEQYF. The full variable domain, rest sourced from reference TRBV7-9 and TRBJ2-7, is DTGVSQNPRHKITKRGQNVTFRCDPISEHNRLYWYRQTLGQGPEFLTYFQNEAQLEKSRLLSDRFSAERPKGSFSTLEIQRTEQGDSAMYLCASSSGLAGEASYEQYFGPGTRLTVT.

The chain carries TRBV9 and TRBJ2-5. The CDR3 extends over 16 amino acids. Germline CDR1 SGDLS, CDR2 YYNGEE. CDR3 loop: CASSASRDGQQETQYF.

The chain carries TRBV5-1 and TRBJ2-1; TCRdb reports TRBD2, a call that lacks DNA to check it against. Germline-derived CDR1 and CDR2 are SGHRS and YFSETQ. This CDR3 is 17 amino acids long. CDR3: CASSLGQGPLGYNEQFF.

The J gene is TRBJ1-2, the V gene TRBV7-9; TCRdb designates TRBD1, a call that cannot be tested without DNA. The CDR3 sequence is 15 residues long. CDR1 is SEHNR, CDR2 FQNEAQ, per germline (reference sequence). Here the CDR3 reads CASSLPGQGVYGYTF.

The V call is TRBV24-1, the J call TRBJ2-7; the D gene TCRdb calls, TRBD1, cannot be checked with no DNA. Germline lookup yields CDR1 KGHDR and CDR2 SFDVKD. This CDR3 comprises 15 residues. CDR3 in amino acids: CATSDPTGGDYEQYF.

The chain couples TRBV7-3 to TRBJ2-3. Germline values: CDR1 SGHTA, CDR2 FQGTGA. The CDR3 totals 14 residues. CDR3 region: CASSRRLATDTQYF.